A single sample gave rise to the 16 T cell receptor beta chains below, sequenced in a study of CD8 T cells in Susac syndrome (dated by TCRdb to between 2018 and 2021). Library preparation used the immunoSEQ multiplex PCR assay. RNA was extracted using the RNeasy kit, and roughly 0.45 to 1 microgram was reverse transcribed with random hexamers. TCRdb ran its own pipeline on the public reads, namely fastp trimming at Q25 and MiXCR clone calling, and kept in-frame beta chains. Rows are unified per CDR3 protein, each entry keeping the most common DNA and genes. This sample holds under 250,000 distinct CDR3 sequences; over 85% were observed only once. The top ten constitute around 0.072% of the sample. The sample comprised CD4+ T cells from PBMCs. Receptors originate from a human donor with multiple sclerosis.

The CDR3: CASSIAGRQGTYEQYF. For the CDR3, the DNA is TGTGCCAGCTCCATAGCGGGGAGGCAGGGGACCTACGAGCAGTACTTC. The chain couples TRBV7-9 to TRBJ2-7; 8 positions agree with TRBD2. CDR1 SEHNR and CDR2 FQNEAQ come from the germline V gene (reference sequence). Unmatched junction bases numbered 14, after V lost 8 bases and J lost 2 bases. CDR3 length: 16 amino acids.

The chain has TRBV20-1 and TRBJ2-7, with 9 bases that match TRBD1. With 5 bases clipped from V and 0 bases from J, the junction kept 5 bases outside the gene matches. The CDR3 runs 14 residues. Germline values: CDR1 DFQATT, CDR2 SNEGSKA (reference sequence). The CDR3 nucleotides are TGCAGTGCTCCACAGGGGGCTGCCTCCTACGAGCAGTACTTC. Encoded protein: CSAPQGAASYEQYF.

Here the CDR3 reads CASSPLGEGWHGGYTF. CDR3 coding DNA: TGTGCCAGCTCACCCCTCGGGGAAGGGTGGCACGGTGGCTACACCTTC. The gene calls are TRBV18 and TRBJ1-2; D uncertain. CDR1 is KGHSH, CDR2 LQKENI, per germline. Trimming shortened V by 3 bases and J by 7 bases, and 21 bases separated the two germline ends. The CDR3 totals 16 residues.

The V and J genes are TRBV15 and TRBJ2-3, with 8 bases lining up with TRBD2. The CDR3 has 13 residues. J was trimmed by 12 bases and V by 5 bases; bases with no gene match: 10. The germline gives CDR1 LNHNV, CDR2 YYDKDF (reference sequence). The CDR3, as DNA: TGTGCCACCAGCCGAGGGGGTAGCGGGAACCAGTATTTT. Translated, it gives CATSRGGSGNQYF.

CDR3 DNA sequence: TGTGCCTGGAGGAGCAATGAGCAGTTCTTC. Translated: CAWRSNEQFF. The J gene is TRBJ2-1, the V gene TRBV30; D is undetermined. CDR3 size: 10 residues. Germline V lookup: CDR1 GTSNPN, CDR2 SVGIG (reference sequence). Trimming pared 3 bases from V and 6 bases from J, leaving 3 bases between. Full variable domain (rest looked up from reference TRBV30 and TRBJ2-1): SQTIHQWPATLVQPVGSPLSLECTVEGTSNPNLYWYRQAAGRGLQLLFYSVGIGQISSEVPQNLSASRPQDRQFILSSKKLLLSDSGFYLCAWRSNEQFFGPGTRLTVL.

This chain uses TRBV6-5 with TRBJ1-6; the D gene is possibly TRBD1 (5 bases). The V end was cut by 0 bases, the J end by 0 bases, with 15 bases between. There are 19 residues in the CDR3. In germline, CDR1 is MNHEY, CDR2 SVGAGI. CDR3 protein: CASSYSNPQASSYNSPLHF. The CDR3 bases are TGTGCCAGCAGTTACTCGAACCCACAGGCTAGCTCCTATAATTCACCCCTCCACTTT.

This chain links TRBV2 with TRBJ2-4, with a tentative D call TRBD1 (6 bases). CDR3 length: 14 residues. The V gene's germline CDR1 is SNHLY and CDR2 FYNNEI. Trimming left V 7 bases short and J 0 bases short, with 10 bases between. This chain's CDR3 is CASNRVLAKNIQYF. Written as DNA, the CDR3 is TGTGCCAGCAACAGGGTCTTAGCCAAAAACATTCAGTACTTC.

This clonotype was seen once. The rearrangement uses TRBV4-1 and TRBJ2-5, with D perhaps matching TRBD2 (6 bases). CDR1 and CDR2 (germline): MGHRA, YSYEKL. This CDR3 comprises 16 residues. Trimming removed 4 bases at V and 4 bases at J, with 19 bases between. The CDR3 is CASSRLRGLGGETQYF. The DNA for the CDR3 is TGCGCCAGCAGCCGATTACGGGGGTTGGGCGGAGAGACCCAGTACTTC.

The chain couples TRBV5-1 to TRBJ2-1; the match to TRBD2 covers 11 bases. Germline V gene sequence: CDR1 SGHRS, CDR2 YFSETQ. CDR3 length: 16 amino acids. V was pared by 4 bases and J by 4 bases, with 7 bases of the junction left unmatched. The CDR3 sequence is CASSAGTSGPYNEQFF. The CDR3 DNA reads TGCGCCAGCAGCGCCGGGACTAGCGGCCCTTACAATGAGCAGTTCTTC.

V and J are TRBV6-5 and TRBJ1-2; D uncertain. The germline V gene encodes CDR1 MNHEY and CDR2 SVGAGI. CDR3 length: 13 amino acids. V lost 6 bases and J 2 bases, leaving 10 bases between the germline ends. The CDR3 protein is CASSRPGNYGYTF. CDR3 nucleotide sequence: TGTGCCAGCAGCCGCCCGGGGAACTATGGCTACACCTTC.

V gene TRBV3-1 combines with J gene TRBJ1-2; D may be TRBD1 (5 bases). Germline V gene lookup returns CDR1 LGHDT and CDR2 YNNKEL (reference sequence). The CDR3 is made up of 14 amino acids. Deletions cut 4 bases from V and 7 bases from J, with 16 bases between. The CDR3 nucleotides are TGTGCCAGCAGCCCCTCGTCTCCTGGGGGTGGCTACACCTTC. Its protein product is CASSPSSPGGGYTF.

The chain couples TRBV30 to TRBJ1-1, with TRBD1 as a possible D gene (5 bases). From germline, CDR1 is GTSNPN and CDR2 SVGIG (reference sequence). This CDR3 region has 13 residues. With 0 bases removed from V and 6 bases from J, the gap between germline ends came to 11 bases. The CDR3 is CAWSVGAGSEAFF. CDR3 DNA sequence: TGTGCCTGGAGTGTAGGGGCAGGTTCTGAAGCTTTCTTT.

CDR3 sequence reads: CASSYGGTQYEQYV. The DNA of the CDR3 is TGTGCCAGCAGTTATGGGGGAACCCAATACGAGCAGTACGTC. This chain uses TRBV6-6 with TRBJ2-7; D may be TRBD1 or TRBD2 (5 bases each). The CDR3 sequence is 14 residues long. Germline V gene lookup returns CDR1 MNHNY and CDR2 SVGAGI (reference sequence). Trimming stripped 3 bases from V and 4 bases from J, with 13 bases between.

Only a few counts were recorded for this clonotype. The CDR3 here is CASSQDALAKETQYF. The CDR3 DNA follows: TGTGCCAGCAGCCAAGATGCCCTAGCGAAGGAGACCCAGTACTTC. V usage is TRBV4-2 and J usage is TRBJ2-5; D might be TRBD2 (6 bases). This CDR3 region has 15 residues. V was shortened by 0 bases and J by 5 bases, with 13 bases between the two germline ends. Per the germline V gene, CDR1 is LGHNA and CDR2 is YNFKEQ.

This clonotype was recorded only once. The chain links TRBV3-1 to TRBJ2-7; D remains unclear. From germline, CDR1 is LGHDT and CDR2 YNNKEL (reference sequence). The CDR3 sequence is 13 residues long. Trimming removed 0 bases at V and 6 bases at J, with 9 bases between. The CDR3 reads CASSQDPAGEQYV. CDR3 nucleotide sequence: TGTGCCAGCAGCCAAGACCCAGCCGGCGAGCAGTACGTC.

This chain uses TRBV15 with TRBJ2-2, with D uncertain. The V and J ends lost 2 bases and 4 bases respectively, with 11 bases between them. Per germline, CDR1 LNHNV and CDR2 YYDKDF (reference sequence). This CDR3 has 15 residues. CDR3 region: CATSRHTDVTGELFF. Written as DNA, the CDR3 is TGTGCCACCAGCAGACACACCGATGTCACCGGGGAGCTGTTTTTT.